This T cell receptor beta chain was obtained from a study of blood T cell repertoires in COVID-19. Study context: Donors in the United States, Italy and Spain gave samples during acute or convalescent COVID-19. Sample material is recorded as cDNA or gDNA derived from T cells, B-cell-depleted T cells, or PBMCs.

Per the germline V gene, CDR1 is MDHEN and CDR2 is SYDVKM. The trim removed 8 bases at V and 6 bases at J, leaving 10 bases unmatched. CDR3 size: 15 residues. Membership in each cohort depended on participant-reported clinical history. For recovered donors of Cohort 3, there were two negative PCRs, clearance, or symptom resolution. Method: immunoSEQ multiplex PCR; TCRdb's copy keeps in-frame clones and lacks some. This sample has more than 150,000 clones; approximately 80% occur once, and the top ten carry 15% to 20%. The chain carries TRBV28 and TRBJ1-6, with 7 bases aligning to TRBD1. The sequence was collected from a woman in her fifties or sixties who had recovered from COVID-19. What was sequenced was PBMCs or T cells enriched from blood (not recorded which). CDR3 sequence (DNA): TGTGCCAGCCTGGCGATCGACAGGGCTAATTCACCCCTCCACTTT. It is translated as CASLAIDRANSPLHF. Full variable domain (remainder filled in from reference TRBV28 and TRBJ1-6): DVKVTQSSRYLVKRTGEKVFLECVQDMDHENMFWYRQDPGLGLRLIYFSYDVKMKEKGDIPEGYSVSREKKERFSLILESASTNQTSMYLCASLAIDRANSPLHFGNGTRLTVT.